These 13 T cell receptor beta chains share one sample of origin, sequenced in a study of blood T cells in healthy people across ages. A J-beta primer mix and a sample-barcoded 5' primer were used in a second PCR of about 6 to 12 cycles. In TCRdb, the 5' RACE reads were re-called with MiXCR into one record per CDR3 protein. In the table there are approximately 770,000 distinct CDR3 sequences, 55% to 70% of which are singletons. Sequencing input: blood. These receptor sequences come from a man between 25 and 39 years old in good health.

This clonotype was counted only a few times. The chain recombines TRBV5-1 with TRBJ1-2; no clear D. There are 14 residues in the CDR3. CDR1 is SGHRS and CDR2 is YFSETQ in the germline V gene. Trimming left V 0 bases short and J 4 bases short, with 10 bases between. The CDR3 loop is CASSLGAESYGYTF. For the CDR3, the DNA is TGCGCCAGCAGCTTGGGGGCGGAAAGCTATGGCTACACCTTC.

This rearrangement joins TRBV10-3 to TRBJ2-7; 9 bases align to TRBD1. Germline V lookup: CDR1 ENHRY, CDR2 SYGVKD. The trim removed 7 bases at V and 6 bases at J, leaving 10 bases unmatched. The length of the CDR3 is 14 residues. For the CDR3, the DNA is TGTGCCATCAACGAACAGGGGGCAGACTCCGAGCAGTACTTC. Translation: CAINEQGADSEQYF.

The chain couples TRBV11-2 to TRBJ2-2, with D tentatively TRBD1 (7 bases). Germline lookup yields CDR1 SGHAT and CDR2 FQNNGV. The CDR3 runs to 16 residues. Trimming pared 1 base from V and 3 bases from J, leaving 12 bases between. The CDR3 loop reads CASSLGGTVYTGELFF. The CDR3 nucleotides are TGTGCCAGCAGCTTAGGCGGGACAGTATACACCGGGGAGCTGTTTTTT. Full variable domain (missing parts from reference TRBV11-2 and TRBJ2-2): EAGVAQSPRYKIIEKRQSVAFWCNPISGHATLYWYQQILGQGPKLLIQFQNNGVVDDSQLPKDRFSAERLKGVDSTLKIQPAKLEDSAVYLCASSLGGTVYTGELFFGEGSRLTVL.

The chain recombines TRBV20-1 with TRBJ2-7; 7 bases align to TRBD1. The CDR3 is made up of 14 amino acids. The germline CDR1 and CDR2 sequences are DFQATT and SNEGSKA (reference sequence). V lost 2 bases and J lost 3; bases outside the gene matches: 7. CDR3 amino acids: CSARLVTGSYEQYF. CDR3 nucleotides: TGCAGTGCTAGATTGGTGACAGGGAGCTACGAGCAGTACTTC.

The chain links TRBV12-3 or TRBV12-4 to TRBJ2-5; 8 bases map to TRBD1. V shed 6 bases, J shed 5 bases, and the junction held 11 bases outside the gene matches. The CDR3 is made up of 15 amino acids. The CDR3 coding sequence is TGTGCCAGCAGCCAGTCAGGGGGCTATACCGAGACCCAGTACTTC. Its translation: CASSQSGGYTETQYF.

The V and J genes are TRBV12-3 or TRBV12-4 and TRBJ1-5; no definite D call. Between the trimmed V and J ends, which lost 9 bases and 0 bases, there was a span of 12 bases. The CDR3 loop spans 14 amino acids. The CDR3 protein is CASNRANSNQPQHF. DNA of the CDR3: TGTGCCAGTAATCGGGCTAATAGCAATCAGCCCCAGCATTTT.

The CDR3 DNA reads TGCAGCGCCGGACAGGGTCCCGACAATGAGCAGTTCTTC. It yields the protein CSAGQGPDNEQFF. The chain uses TRBV29-1 and TRBJ2-1, with TRBD1 matching over 8 bases. CDR1 is SQVTM and CDR2 is ANQGSEA in the germline V gene. The CDR3 runs 13 residues. With 7 bases clipped from V and 5 bases from J, the junction kept 7 bases outside the gene matches.

This clonotype has only a few counts. This rearrangement joins TRBV6-6 to TRBJ2-1; 9 positions match TRBD2. The germline V gene has CDR1 MNHNY and CDR2 SVGAGI (reference sequence). The CDR3 contains 15 residues. The ends lost 2 bases at V and 7 bases at J; junction bases unmatched: 6. The CDR3 DNA follows: TGTGCCAGCAGTTACGGCTGGCGGGAGGGGAATGAGCAGTTCTTC. It is translated as CASSYGWREGNEQFF.

The rearrangement joins TRBV20-1 to TRBJ2-5; TRBD1 matches 8 bases. This CDR3 region has 14 residues. Germline CDR1 is DFQATT and CDR2 is SNEGSKA (reference sequence). The trim removed 1 base at V and 11 bases at J, leaving 12 bases unmatched. CDR3 nucleotides: TGCAGTGCTAGAGCGACAGGGGTTGCTGGAGAGCAGTACTTC. It codes for CSARATGVAGEQYF.

This clonotype occurred a few times. The V call is TRBV4-2, the J call TRBJ2-1; the D gene is possibly TRBD2 (10 bases). Trimming removed 3 bases from V and 5 bases from J, with 20 bases in between. The CDR3 runs 17 residues. The V gene's germline CDR1 is LGHNA and CDR2 YNFKEQ. This CDR3 reads CASSQPGQGTSDNEQFF. CDR3 DNA: TGTGCCAGCAGCCAGCCCGGACAGGGGACTAGCGACAATGAGCAGTTCTTC.

The chain recombines TRBV6-5 with TRBJ1-4; maybe TRBD1 (5 bases). V gave up 6 bases and J gave up 0 bases, with 11 bases separating them. CDR1 and CDR2 from the germline V gene are MNHEY and SVGAGI. The CDR3 totals 15 residues. The CDR3 nucleotides are TGTGCCAGCAGAGAGGGAGGGGCAACTAATGAAAAACTGTTTTTT. It is translated as CASREGGATNEKLFF.

The chain recombines TRBV7-2 with TRBJ1-5, with D uncertain. CDR1 SGHTA and CDR2 FQGNSA come from the germline V gene. Trimming cost V 1 base and J 6 bases, with 16 bases left between them. The CDR3 spans 16 residues. CDR3 bases: TGTGCCAGCAGCTTAGGATGGTCCGGGCCGGGTCAGCCCCAGCATTTT. It is translated as CASSLGWSGPGQPQHF.

This clonotype has only a few counts. The rearrangement joins TRBV20-1 to TRBJ1-2; D is possibly TRBD1 (5 bases). Trimming removed 4 bases from V and 4 bases from J, with 19 bases in between. This CDR3 comprises 15 residues. The germline CDR1 and CDR2 sequences are DFQATT and SNEGSKA (reference sequence). The CDR3 bases are TGCAGTGCTAATCCTAGGCAGGGAGGTTTCTATGGCTACACCTTC. Translation: CSANPRQGGFYGYTF.